These T cell receptor beta chains were read from a single sample in a study of T cell repertoires in cytomegalovirus infection. Each CDR3 protein gets one entry after TCRdb re-called the reads with MiXCR. This table has almost 500,000 distinct CDR3 sequences, around 11% appearing once. The specimen sequenced was PBMCs. Receptors were obtained from a human donor in good health (CMV status not recorded). Some clones in this sample may be carry-over from other donors' samples. CDR3s include the opening cysteine and the closing phenylalanine or tryptophan. The order of the fields is J gene, clone size, D gene, V gene, CDR3 protein, CDR3 DNA. D genes are given only for firm matches. Clone size is stated in some rows and not others, as once, few, many or a class when expanded.

TRBJ2-1,many,TRBD2,TRBV28,CASSPPHSGGRVGNEQFF,TGTGCCAGCAGTCCCCCTCACTCTGGCGGGAGGGTCGGTAATGAGCAGTTCTTC
TRBJ1-1,many,NA,TRBV11-2,CASSLTSRTEAFF,TGTGCCAGCAGCCTCACCTCCCGCACTGAAGCTTTCTTT
TRBJ2-7,many,TRBD1,TRBV5-8,CASSHPILDRASHEQYF,TGTGCCAGCAGCCACCCTATTCTCGACAGGGCGTCCCACGAGCAGTACTTC
TRBJ2-3,NA,NA,TRBV10-3,CATQVKTTDTQYF,TGTGCCACCCAAGTCAAAACGACAGATACGCAGTATTTT
TRBJ1-1,NA,NA,TRBV5-1,CASKPGHLASNTEAFF,TGCGCCAGCAAGCCGGGACACCTTGCCTCGAACACTGAAGCTTTCTTT
TRBJ1-2,few,NA,TRBV5-6,CASSLENRAYYPYGYTF,TGTGCCAGCAGCTTGGAAAATCGGGCTTACTATCCCTATGGCTACACCTTC
TRBJ2-3,NA,NA,TRBV19,CASTPTRVYTDTQYF,TGTGCCAGTACTCCAACCAGGGTTTACACAGATACGCAGTATTTT
TRBJ1-5,NA,NA,TRBV19,CASSSERRWDQPQHF,TGTGCCAGTAGTTCTGAACGACGGTGGGATCAGCCCCAGCATTTT
TRBJ2-1,many,NA,TRBV5-1,CASSLVRLEEQFF,TGCGCCAGCAGCTTGGTACGCCTAGAAGAGCAGTTCTTC
TRBJ1-4,many,TRBD1,TRBV6-5,CASSYAPGQGDEKLFF,TGTGCCAGCAGTTACGCGCCGGGACAGGGGGACGAAAAACTGTTTTTT
TRBJ1-2,many,TRBD1,TRBV5-4,CASSLGTGYDYGYTF,TGTGCCAGCAGCTTGGGGACAGGGTACGACTATGGCTACACCTTC
TRBJ1-2,NA,NA,TRBV2,CASSAGGANYGYTF,TGTGCCAGCAGTGCGGGGGGAGCTAACTATGGCTACACCTTC
TRBJ2-1,few,NA,TRBV7-9,CASSSIKRADINEQFF,TGTGCCAGCAGCTCTATAAAGCGGGCGGATATCAATGAGCAGTTCTTC
TRBJ1-4,few,NA,TRBV27,CASGLYLGRGNEKLFF,TGTGCCAGCGGCCTCTACCTGGGCCGGGGGAATGAAAAACTGTTTTTT
TRBJ1-5,many,NA,TRBV28,CASRPLGKNQPQHF,TGTGCCAGCAGGCCCCTGGGCAAAAATCAGCCCCAGCATTTT
TRBJ2-1,many,TRBD1,TRBV6-1,CASRFPGTVRRWIF,TGTGCCAGCAGATTCCCCGGGACAGTCCGACGTTGGATCTTC
TRBJ1-1,NA,NA,TRBV29-1,CSVTAGWSTEAFF,TGCAGCGTTACCGCCGGTTGGAGCACTGAAGCTTTCTTT